This T cell receptor (beta chain) was recovered during a study of control samples from healthy donors and cancer patients. The CDR3 length is 16 residues. Profiling relied on immunoSEQ multiplex PCR, and the TCRdb table lists in-frame clones only, not all of them. The sample holds approximately 93,000 clones; about 89% are singletons and the top ten take 9.5% to 10%. Specimen: PBMCs. The origin of this receptor is a woman aged 45-65 years with colorectal cancer. The chain carries TRBV12-2 and TRBJ2-3; the table calls TRBD2, which could not be checked here. TRBV12-2 corresponds to a pseudogene. The CDR3 coding sequence is TGTGCAAGTCCGACTCCGGGGGGGCCACCAACAGATACGCAGTATTTT. Translated, it gives CASPTPGGPPTDTQYF.